This TCR beta chain was captured by sequencing in a study of shared clonotypes between healthy human individuals (dated by TCRdb to the early 2020s). Some background on the complete study: The cohort included a few men and two women between 18 and 49 years of age. Each donor's leukapheresis produced roughly between about 0.9 and 9.5 billion PBMCs. For each donor, CD4 naive and CD4 memory were each run on three plates, CD8 naive on two plates, and CD8 memory on one plate. To increase sequencing depth and limit assay-specific biases, different laboratories used diverse techniques to prepare libraries and sequence TCR repertoires. Blood TCR repertoires of five healthy adults were deeply sequenced to estimate repertoire size and the extent of clonotype sharing between individuals. What the work shows at the level of the full study, not this receptor alone: Naive subsets generally had larger estimated clonotype richness than memory subsets. The small number of donors limited the genetic and exposure-history diversity represented. Sharing across several donors was observed for about 5% of naive CD4, about 4% of naive CD8, over 2% of memory CD4, and around 0.4% of memory CD8 clonotypes. Sampling was restricted to blood, and TCR repertoires in tissues likely differ from the TCR repertoires found in blood. Incomplete sequencing was indicated by rarefaction of sorted-subset datasets, despite the large sequencing depth. Clonotypes shared by all four sorted-subset donors showed higher generation probabilities than non-shared clonotypes. Based on pairwise subsampling, the degree of clonotype sharing among donors was expected to be affected by sequencing depth.

Remarks on this clone: The antigen it binds to is not known. The input lacks base qualities; no much larger clone sits a single base away.

The CDR3 goes from the cysteine to the phenylalanine over 15 residues. Solely the CDR3 DNA is kept, with 45 bases framed from the first base. In the germline V gene, CDR1 corresponds to SNHLY and CDR2 to FYNNEI. Using the deep immunoSEQ assay, multiplex PCR amplified TCR CDR3 regions from genomic DNA. Extracted genomic DNA from each cell subset was spread evenly across all wells of several immunoSEQ 96-well plates, with each plate serving as a replicate. For sorted subsets, each replicate PCR was loaded with about 0.2 ug genomic DNA, equivalent to roughly 30,000 T cell genomes. Purified libraries were measured with a Qubit 3.0 fluorometer, size-checked on a Bioanalyzer 2100, and measured again with the KAPA Library Quantification kit. Every immunoSEQ 96-well plate was sequenced on a separate single-read 150-cycle Illumina NextSeq 550 flow cell. In the paper's pipeline: Because the immunoSEQ output included only junctional sequences and no quality scores, the filtering could not be the same as the filtering used for full-length reads. Sequences were annotated with PyIR, a Python wrapper for IgBLAST v1.9, using IMGT germline references to assign V/J genes and CDR3. Reads were filtered out if the reads had weak V/J assignments (E-value above 1e-6), no CDR3, stop codons, out-of-frame junctions, or ambiguous translated residues. A V3J clonotype was defined by an identical inferred V gene, J gene, and CDR3 amino acid sequence. Percentage overlap between repertoires was computed as shared unique clonotypes divided by the size of the smaller repertoire. RTK rarefaction, the Chao1 estimator, and Recon v2.1 estimates of unobserved clonotypes were used to assess repertoire richness. OLGA was used to compute generation probabilities for all TCRbeta clonotypes that the gDNA method yielded from a few donors. TCRdb provides this immuneACCESS table in a form limited to in-frame rearrangements. Some clones are lacking; in checked studies, under half of them reflect an unresolved V gene, and why the rest are absent is not known. V, J and clone size were drawn from that table, and D and trimming were deduced from the DNA. The sample includes roughly 700,000 clones, with approximately 79% observed a single time. Approximately 1.7% of the sample comes from the top ten.

The donors were healthy, HIV-negative adults with no recently reported acute infections or vaccinations. All donors were Caucasian adults living in Nashville, Tennessee, USA. CD4+ T cells were enriched through magnetic negative selection, after which naive cells were positively selected on CD45RA and the remaining negative fraction served as the memory subset. Blood was collected by leukapheresis, and PBMCs were isolated by Ficoll-Histopaque density gradient centrifugation and then cryopreserved in liquid nitrogen vapor phase. Analytical flow cytometry was used to check the purity and quantity of each magnetically sorted T cell population. Each sorted fraction had its genomic DNA isolated and then quantified by UV absorbance on a Nanodrop 2000c.

The sequenced material came from memory CD4+ T cells sorted from blood. Interpreted using the paper, the cell subset or site label stands for: CD45RA-negative fraction. This sequence was found in a woman aged 30 to 39 in good health. The chain is encoded by TRBV2 joined to TRBJ2-5, and TRBD1 aligns with 10 junction nucleotides. Matching the DNA end better, TRBJ2-7 makes the J call doubtful. This receptor carries the CDR3 CASSDEGQGSYEQYF. The DNA sequence follows: TGTGCCAGCAGTGATGAGGGACAGGGGTCCTACGAGCAGTACTTC.